This TCR beta chain was captured in a study of identical twins (dated by TCRdb to 2015 to 2016). Notes on the research overall: The study deep-sequenced TCR alpha and beta repertoires from monozygotic twins, unrelated adults of various ages and cord blood to test whether fetal clonotypes persist. To rule out contamination, replicate twin experiments were performed at different times with different library preparation protocols. The research as a whole found: Abundant cord blood beta clonotypes carried fewer insertions; young adult naive repertoires showed a weaker similar trend, while memory repertoires showed none. Out-of-frame TCR alpha sharing in monozygotic twins was systematically underestimated by recombination models, whereas sharing between unrelated individuals was in agreement with the recombination models. Invariant T cells such as MAIT and iNKT could partly confound zero-insertion analyses, although diverse VJ usage argued against such confounding for most clonotypes. Because the same donors could not be followed over many years, the conclusions depended on cross-sectional statistical analysis. In beta out-of-frame sequences, excess twin sharing was weaker, because having fewer shared sequences lowered the signal-to-noise ratio. Compared with coincidental sharing between unrelated individuals, an excess of low generation-probability sequences was observed among out-of-frame TCR alpha sequences shared between twins.

Every donor was a healthy Caucasian. The twin cohort consisted of three pairs of female monozygotic twins, all aged about 18 to 29 years. Positive isolation kits from Invitrogen were used to isolate CD4+ and CD8+ T cell populations. The library came from 5' RACE. TCRdb shows the sequencer as Illumina HiSeq 2000. Template switching added a universal primer binding site, and the final cDNA carried a unique molecular identifier that allowed TCR cDNA molecules to be counted accurately. Specific primers in the conserved constant-segment region were used to synthesize first-strand cDNA for the TCR alpha and beta chains. To control for contamination, every cDNA library carried two barcodes: a SMART-Mk sample barcode plus Illumina barcodes. TruSeq adapter sequences along with Illumina sample barcodes were introduced in two successive PCR steps. The TCR alpha and beta cDNA libraries were sequenced on the Illumina HiSeq platform using custom primers. Under the source paper's analysis protocol: Raw reads were processed with MiGEC to extract unique molecular identifiers, and MiXCR was used to determine CDR3 positions. For each individual, recombination models were inferred using an EM algorithm with the repgenHMM and IGoR tools. The tcR package in R was used for shared clonotype analysis, with sharing normalized by the product of cloneset sizes. To study raw recombination without the effects of thymic and clonal selection, out-of-frame nonproductive sequences were analyzed. TCRdb's own reprocessing of the public reads used fastp at Q25 and MiXCR and kept productive beta chains. Rows are combined by CDR3 protein, so each entry shows the most common genes and DNA. The V and J calls, along with clone size, are taken from TCRdb and not from the paper's own processing. The sample table lists hundreds of thousands of distinct CDR3 sequences, about a fifth of them with a count of one. Of the sample, approximately 0.49% falls within the top ten clones.

This clonotype was seen only a few times. The antigen it recognizes is unknown. No per-base quality is available; no much larger clone lies one base away. The CDR3 covers 17 residues, taking in both the cysteine and the phenylalanine. Just the 51-base CDR3 DNA is kept, in frame starting at base 1. CDR1 and CDR2 are drawn from the germline V gene: SGHAT, FQNNGV. V and J lose 4 bases and 9 bases, and a span of 25 bases separates them. These data also featured in a second study, about yellow fever vaccine responses in identical twins. From the second report: The T cell response to vaccination in identical twins was reported by the authors to appear partly convergent and partly personalized. The study precisely tracked vaccine-responding T cell clones in identical twins.

The receptor chain draws on TRBV11-2 and TRBJ2-1; the D gene cannot be resolved beyond TRBD1 or TRBD2, each matching 5 bases. The sample consisted of CD4+ T cells sorted from blood. This sequence was found in a woman aged 18-29 years in good health. The bases read TGTGCCAGCAGCTCTAGGGAGCATCAGAGACAGAGGGTTGAGCAGTTCTTC. Translated, this is CASSSREHQRQRVEQFF.